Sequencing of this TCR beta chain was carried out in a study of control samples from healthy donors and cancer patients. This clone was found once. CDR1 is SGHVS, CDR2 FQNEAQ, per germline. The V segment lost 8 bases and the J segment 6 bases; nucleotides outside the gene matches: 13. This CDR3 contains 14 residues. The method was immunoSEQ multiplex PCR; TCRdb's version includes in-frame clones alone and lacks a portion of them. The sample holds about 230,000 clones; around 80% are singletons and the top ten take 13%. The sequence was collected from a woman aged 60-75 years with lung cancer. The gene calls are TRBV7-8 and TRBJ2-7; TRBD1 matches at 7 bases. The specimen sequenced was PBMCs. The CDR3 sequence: CASSSDRVSVEQYF. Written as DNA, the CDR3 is TGTGCCAGCTCGTCAGACAGGGTCAGCGTCGAGCAGTACTTC.